This T cell receptor (beta chain) is drawn from a study of technical replicates of blood from several donors. This table comes from immunoSEQ multiplex PCR, and its TCRdb copy is limited to in-frame clones, with some not included. The repertoire holds roughly 57,000 clones, about 95% seen once, with 2.5% to 4% in the top ten. The sequenced sample consisted of PBMCs. The TCR sequence derives from a human donor in good health. Some clones in this sample may be carry-over from other donors' samples.

This chain's CDR3 is CAIGTSGRETGELFF. For the CDR3, the DNA is TGCGCCATAGGGACTAGCGGGAGAGAAACCGGGGAGCTGTTTTTT. The chain links TRBV10-2 to TRBJ2-2; the match to TRBD2 covers 14 bases. Germline CDR1 and CDR2: WSHSY and SAAADI. The length of the CDR3 is 15 residues. J gave up 5 bases and V 10 bases, and 6 bases lay outside the gene matches.